Presented here are 27 T cell receptor beta chains from one specimen sequenced in a study of CD8 T cells in Susac syndrome. RNA in amounts of about 0.45 to 1 ug was reverse transcribed with random hexamers. TCRdb ran MiXCR on the immunoSEQ multiplex PCR reads and lists one entry per CDR3 protein. The repertoire consists of roughly 200,000 distinct CDR3 sequences, with about 95% occurring once and the leading ten covering 0.1%. The sequencing input was CD4+ T cells from PBMCs. The receptors were sampled from a human donor in good health.

The chain recombines TRBV19 with TRBJ1-2; D call uncertain. CDR1 is LNHDA, CDR2 SQIVND, per germline (reference sequence). V was shortened by 7 bases and J by 2 bases, with 11 bases between the two germline ends. The length of the CDR3 is 13 residues. The CDR3 sequence is CASTLSRNYGYTF. Written as DNA, the CDR3 is TGTGCCAGTACGTTGTCGAGAAACTATGGCTACACCTTC.

The rearrangement links TRBV6-2 or TRBV6-3 to TRBJ2-4, with 9 positions matching TRBD1. The J segment lost 6 bases and the V segment lost 6 bases, leaving 9 bases of the junction unmatched. CDR3 length: 15 residues. Germline values: CDR1 MNHEY, CDR2 SVGEGT. CDR3 bases: TGTGCCAGCAGGGGACCGGGACAGGGCCTAAACATTCAGTACTTC. Amino acid sequence: CASRGPGQGLNIQYF.

The chain recombines TRBV29-1 with TRBJ2-5; weak D call: TRBD1 (6 bases). V was trimmed by 3 bases and J by 5 bases, leaving 10 bases between them. This CDR3 contains 12 residues. Germline V gene sequence: CDR1 SQVTM, CDR2 ANQGSEA. In nucleotides, the CDR3 is TGCAGCGTTGAGTCCAGGGGCGAGACCCAGTACTTC. This gives the protein CSVESRGETQYF.

The chain combines TRBV19 with TRBJ1-1; unclear D gene. Trimming took 6 bases from V and 5 from J, leaving 13 bases between them. The CDR3 consists of 13 residues. Germline-derived CDR1 and CDR2 are LNHDA and SQIVND (reference sequence). The CDR3 spells CASRTPGGTEAFF. The CDR3 DNA reads TGTGCCAGTAGGACCCCGGGAGGAACTGAAGCTTTCTTT.

The V call is TRBV15, the J call TRBJ2-7; the D is unclear. Germline CDR1 LNHNV, CDR2 YYDKDF (reference sequence). The CDR3 totals 13 residues. V shed 0 bases and J shed 5 bases, with 8 bases lying between them. DNA for the CDR3: TGTGCCACCAGCAGAGATGAGTGGGACGAGCAGTACTTC. Residues: CATSRDEWDEQYF.

J is TRBJ2-5 and V is TRBV27; 7 bases align to TRBD2. Germline CDR1 is MNHEY and CDR2 is SMNVEV (reference sequence). J gave up 2 bases and V 4 bases, and 10 bases lay outside the gene matches. CDR3 length: 16 amino acids. The CDR3 DNA reads as TGTGCCAGCAGTTCCCGCATGGGGGAGGGACAAGAGACCCAGTACTTC. Encoded protein: CASSSRMGEGQETQYF.

This sequence joins TRBV29-1 and TRBJ2-1; possibly TRBD2 for D (5 bases). V was cut by 5 bases and J by 0 bases, with 8 bases left in between. Germline V gene lookup returns CDR1 SQVTM and CDR2 ANQGSEA. The CDR3 is 13 amino acids. This chain's CDR3 is CSVRESSYNEQFF. As DNA, the CDR3 is TGCAGCGTTAGGGAGAGCTCCTACAATGAGCAGTTCTTC.

The rearrangement links TRBV29-1 to TRBJ2-2; D tentatively reads TRBD1 or TRBD2 (5 bases each). This CDR3 region has 14 residues. Germline V CDR1 and CDR2: SQVTM, ANQGSEA. V was pared by 7 bases and J by 3 bases, with 15 bases between. CDR3: CSAAGRRDTGELFF. CDR3 nucleotides: TGCAGCGCCGCAGGGAGACGGGACACCGGGGAGCTGTTTTTT.

This clonotype was detected only once. The rearrangement uses TRBV20-1 and TRBJ2-7; TRBD1 matches at 9 bases. J gave up 3 bases and V 3 bases, and 15 bases lay outside the gene matches. Germline CDR1 reads DFQATT; CDR2 reads SNEGSKA (reference sequence). This CDR3 region has 17 residues. The CDR3 spells CSARGADRGLSFYEQYF. Written as DNA, the CDR3 is TGCAGTGCTAGGGGTGCGGACAGGGGCCTCTCCTTCTACGAGCAGTACTTC.

The rearrangement uses TRBV23-1 and TRBJ2-7; D is ambiguous. TRBV23-1 falls under the ORF class, with uncertain function. This CDR3 contains 13 residues. Trimming stripped 2 bases from V and 8 bases from J, with 13 bases between. CDR3 amino acids: CASSQPPRLKQYF. DNA of the CDR3: TGCGCCAGCAGTCAACCACCCCGGTTGAAGCAGTACTTC.

The chain employs TRBV12-3 or TRBV12-4 and TRBJ1-1; D gene unclear. Trimming shortened V by 3 bases and J by 1 base, and 6 bases separated the two germline ends. This CDR3 has 13 residues. The chain's CDR3 is CASSLLQNTEAFF. DNA of the CDR3: TGTGCCAGCAGTTTGCTGCAGAACACTGAAGCTTTCTTT.

The chain carries TRBV13 and TRBJ2-7; a possible D gene is TRBD1 (6 bases). The ends were cut back, 6 bases at V and 2 bases at J, with 17 bases in the middle. CDR1 PRHDT and CDR2 FYEKMQ come from the germline V gene (reference sequence). The CDR3 consists of 15 residues. The CDR3 sequence: CASRSQGRGTYEQYF. The DNA for the CDR3 is TGTGCCAGCAGATCCCAGGGGAGAGGAACCTACGAGCAGTACTTC. The whole variable domain, filled in from reference TRBV13 and TRBJ2-7, reads AAGVIQSPRHLIKEKRETATLKCYPIPRHDTVYWYQQGPGQDPQFLISFYEKMQSDKGSIPDRFSAQQFSDYHSELNMSSLELGDSALYFCASRSQGRGTYEQYFGPGTRLTVT.

The chain recombines TRBV2 with TRBJ2-5; the D is unclear. The CDR3 totals 14 residues. Between the trimmed V and J ends, which lost 3 bases and 4 bases, there was a span of 12 bases. Germline CDR1 and CDR2: SNHLY and FYNNEI. As DNA, the CDR3 is TGTGCCAGCAGTGACGATGATCCTCGAGAGACCCAGTACTTC. Encoded protein: CASSDDDPRETQYF.

The V and J genes are TRBV29-1 and TRBJ2-5, with no clear D. Trimming took off 3 bases at V and 3 bases at J, with 8 bases between the two ends. The length of the CDR3 is 12 residues. CDR1 is SQVTM, CDR2 ANQGSEA, per germline. The CDR3 region is CSVDSPEETQYF. The CDR3 nucleotides are TGCAGCGTTGACAGTCCCGAAGAGACCCAGTACTTC.

This rearrangement joins TRBV3-1 to TRBJ2-3; possibly TRBD1 for D (5 bases). Trimming removed 3 bases at V and 5 bases at J, with 9 bases between. CDR1 is LGHDT, CDR2 YNNKEL, per germline (reference sequence). The CDR3 loop spans 13 amino acids. CDR3 loop: CASSQLRGDTQYF. CDR3 nucleotides: TGTGCCAGCAGCCAGTTAAGGGGAGATACGCAGTATTTT.

The chain links TRBV30 to TRBJ2-7, with 7 nucleotides matching TRBD2. The germline CDR1 and CDR2 sequences are GTSNPN and SVGIG (reference sequence). CDR3 length: 15 residues. V shed 5 bases and J 3 bases; nucleotides not matched to a gene: 13. The CDR3: CAWGNRPGTNYEQYF. For the CDR3, the DNA is TGTGCCTGGGGTAACAGACCCGGGACTAACTACGAGCAGTACTTC.

In this sample, this clonotype turned up once. This chain connects TRBV2 to TRBJ1-2; 8 bases align to TRBD1. V lost 4 bases and J lost 7; bases outside the gene matches: 8. Looked up from germline, CDR1 is SNHLY and CDR2 is FYNNEI. The CDR3 loop spans 14 amino acids. As DNA, the CDR3 is TGTGCCAGCAGTGCAGGGGGCCTCCGAACTGGCTACACCTTC. Protein: CASSAGGLRTGYTF.

The chain joins TRBV25-1 to TRBJ2-7, with 9 bases lining up with TRBD2. This CDR3 has 16 residues. In germline, CDR1 is MGHDK, CDR2 SYGVNS. Losses at the gene ends were 6 bases for V and 5 bases for J; bases not matched to a gene: 14. Written as DNA, the CDR3 is TGTGCCAGCAGATCCTCAGTAGCGGGAGATCCCCACGAGCAGTACTTC. This translates into CASRSSVAGDPHEQYF.

CDR3 DNA: TGTGCCAGCAGTTCCGGCAATGAGCAGTTCTTC. It encodes CASSSGNEQFF. The chain links TRBV28 to TRBJ2-1; D is ambiguous. CDR3 length equals 11 residues. V gave up 4 bases and J gave up 6 bases, with 4 bases separating them. CDR1 MDHEN and CDR2 SYDVKM come from the germline V gene.

The CDR3: CASSVGSSASYEQYF. The CDR3 region has the DNA TGTGCCAGCAGCGTAGGAAGTAGCGCCTCCTACGAGCAGTACTTC. This chain joins TRBV9 and TRBJ2-7; tentatively, D is TRBD2 (5 bases). Germline V lookup: CDR1 SGDLS, CDR2 YYNGEE. V shed 0 bases and J shed 0 bases, with 10 bases lying between them. This CDR3 is built from 15 residues.

The V and J genes are TRBV30 and TRBJ2-3; 7 nucleotides agree with TRBD2. CDR1 and CDR2 from the germline V gene are GTSNPN and SVGIG (reference sequence). Germline trimming cut 1 base from V and 2 bases from J; bases unmatched to any gene: 9. The CDR3 has 16 residues. Written as DNA, the CDR3 is TGTGCCTGGAGTGCGGTGGCTAGCGGATTCACAGATACGCAGTATTTT. Protein sequence: CAWSAVASGFTDTQYF.

The rearrangement joins TRBV20-1 to TRBJ2-5, with D possibly being TRBD1 (6 bases). V lost 3 bases to trimming and J lost 2 bases, with 16 bases between them. Germline CDR1 DFQATT, CDR2 SNEGSKA (reference sequence). The CDR3 contains 15 residues. The CDR3 DNA sequence: TGCAGTGCTAGTCCGAGTGGGACACTTCAAGAGACCCAGTACTTC. Translating gives CSASPSGTLQETQYF.

The chain has TRBV28 and TRBJ2-3; D is unresolved. The CDR3 sequence is 12 residues long. V was cut by 7 bases and J by 2 bases, with 7 bases left in between. Germline-derived CDR1 and CDR2 are MDHEN and SYDVKM. The CDR3 nucleotides are TGTGCCAGCAAGACGCTCACAGATACGCAGTATTTT. Amino acids: CASKTLTDTQYF. The whole variable domain, filled in from reference TRBV28 and TRBJ2-3, reads DVKVTQSSRYLVKRTGEKVFLECVQDMDHENMFWYRQDPGLGLRLIYFSYDVKMKEKGDIPEGYSVSREKKERFSLILESASTNQTSMYLCASKTLTDTQYFGPGTRLTVL.

The chain carries TRBV27 and TRBJ1-2; D might be TRBD1 (5 bases). CDR1 is MNHEY, CDR2 SMNVEV, per germline (reference sequence). V lost 5 bases, J lost 4 bases, and 17 bases lay in between. CDR3 length: 15 amino acids. The DNA of the CDR3 is TGTGCCAGCAGTCTTCTAGGACGTGGGGCCTATGGCTACACCTTC. Translating gives CASSLLGRGAYGYTF.

This clonotype showed up just once. V and J are TRBV30 and TRBJ1-5; the D is unclear. V was clipped by 2 bases and J by 0 bases, with 8 bases between them. The CDR3 is 14 residues long. Germline CDR1 GTSNPN, CDR2 SVGIG (reference sequence). The CDR3 is CAWSRRISNQPQHF. As DNA, the CDR3 is TGTGCCTGGAGTCGACGGATTAGCAATCAGCCCCAGCATTTT.

J is TRBJ2-3 and V is TRBV4-3, with D perhaps TRBD2 (6 bases). Deletions cut 1 base from V and 3 bases from J, with 17 bases between. This CDR3 has 17 amino acids. Germline lookup yields CDR1 LGHNA and CDR2 YSLEER. The CDR3 loop is CASSQGYGSYPTDTQYF. As DNA, the CDR3 is TGCGCCAGCAGCCAAGGCTACGGGAGTTACCCGACAGATACGCAGTATTTT.

This clonotype appeared once. The rearrangement links TRBV29-1 to TRBJ2-7; D unresolved. Germline lookup yields CDR1 SQVTM and CDR2 ANQGSEA. Between the trimmed V and J ends, which lost 5 bases and 3 bases, there was a span of 11 bases. The CDR3 loop spans 12 amino acids. The DNA for the CDR3 is TGCAGCGTTTCTGGGTCCTACTACGAGCAGTACTTC. Protein product: CSVSGSYYEQYF.